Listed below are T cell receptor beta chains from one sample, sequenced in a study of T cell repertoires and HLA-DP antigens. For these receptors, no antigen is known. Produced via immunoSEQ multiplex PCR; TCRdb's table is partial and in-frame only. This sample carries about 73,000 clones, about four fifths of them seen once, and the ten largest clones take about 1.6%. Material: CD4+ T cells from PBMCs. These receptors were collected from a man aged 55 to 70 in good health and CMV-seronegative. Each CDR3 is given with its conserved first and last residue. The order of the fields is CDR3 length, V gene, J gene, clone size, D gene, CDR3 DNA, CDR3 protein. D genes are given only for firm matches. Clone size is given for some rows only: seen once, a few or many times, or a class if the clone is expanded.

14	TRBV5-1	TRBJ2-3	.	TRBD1	TGCGCCAGCAGCTGGGACAGGGGTGGGGATACGCAGTATTTT	CASSWDRGGDTQYF
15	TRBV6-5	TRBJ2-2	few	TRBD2	TGTGCCAGCAACGAGGGACTAGCGGGTACCGGGGAGCTGTTTTTT	CASNEGLAGTGELFF
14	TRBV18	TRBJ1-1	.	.	TGTGCCAGCTCACTCAGGACCCCGAACACTGAAGCTTTCTTT	CASSLRTPNTEAFF
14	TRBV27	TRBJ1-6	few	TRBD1	TGTGCCAGCAGAAGACAGGGGGATAATTCACCCCTCCACTTT	CASRRQGDNSPLHF
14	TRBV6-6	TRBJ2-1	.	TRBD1	TGTGCCAGCAGTTACGGGACAGATCTCGAGGAGCAGTTCTTC	CASSYGTDLEEQFF
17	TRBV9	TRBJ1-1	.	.	TGTGCCAGCAGCGTAGCTGTTCGGGCCCCGGGGGACACTGAAGCTTTCTTT	CASSVAVRAPGDTEAFF
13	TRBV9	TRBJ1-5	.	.	TGTGCCAGCAGCGTTGGGAGCAATCAGCCCCAGCATTTT	CASSVGSNQPQHF
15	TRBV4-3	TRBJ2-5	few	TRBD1	TGCGCCAGCAGCCTTTCTGCCTACAGGGGTGAGACCCAGTACTTC	CASSLSAYRGETQYF
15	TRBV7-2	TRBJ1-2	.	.	TGTGCCAGCAGCTCCCCCGGGGTAGGGAACTATGGCTACACCTTC	CASSSPGVGNYGYTF
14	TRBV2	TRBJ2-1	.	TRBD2	TGTGCCAGCAGTGAATATGGGGAGGGCGGTGAGCAGTTCTTC	CASSEYGEGGEQFF
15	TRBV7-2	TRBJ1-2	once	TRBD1	TGTGCCAGCAGCTTAGCGCGGGACAGGGGCTATGGCTACACCTTC	CASSLARDRGYGYTF
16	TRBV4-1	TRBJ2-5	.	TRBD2	TGCGCCAGCAGCCAAGACGGCGCGGGAGGCGGAGAGACCCAGTACTTC	CASSQDGAGGGETQYF
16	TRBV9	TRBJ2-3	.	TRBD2	TGTGCCAGCAGCGTTCAGCCAGCGGGGACCACAGATACGCAGTATTTT	CASSVQPAGTTDTQYF
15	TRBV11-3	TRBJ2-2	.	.	TGTGCCAGCAGCTTAGGAACAGGGAGGACCGGGGAGCTGTTTTTT	CASSLGTGRTGELFF
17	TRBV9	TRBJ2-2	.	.	TGTGCCAGCAGCGTAAATTTTAGGACACCGAACACCGGGGAGCTGTTTTTT	CASSVNFRTPNTGELFF
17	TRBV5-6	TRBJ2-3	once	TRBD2	TGTGCCAGCAGCAACATTGAGGGGCTAGCGGGGACAGATACGCAGTATTTT	CASSNIEGLAGTDTQYF
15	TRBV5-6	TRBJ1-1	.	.	TGTGCCAGCAGCCTGGGGCTCGCGGTGAACACTGAAGCTTTCTTT	CASSLGLAVNTEAFF